This T cell receptor beta chain was documented in a study of vaccination and CD4 T cells after COVID-19. Study at large: Post-vaccine specimens were obtained a median roughly 70 days after dose two (range 14 to 241).

CD4+ T cells that had been cultured provided DNA sequenced with the Oncomine TCR Beta short-read assay. TCRdb itself ran the PCR reads through MiXCR, one entry per CDR3 protein. The data contain about 8,200 distinct CDR3 sequences, roughly 52% of them singletons. Per germline, CDR1 SGHRS and CDR2 YFSETQ. V shed 0 bases, J shed 1 base, and the junction held 0 bases outside the gene matches. This CDR3 contains 15 residues. This clonotype was detected once. Its target is not known. Treatment: approximately nine-day PBMC culture with coronavirus spike peptide pools or control peptides (ViraFEST assay). These CD4+ T cells came from an unexposed donor, sampled before the COVID-19 pandemic (2011-2018).

The sample was CD4+ T cells from blood, cultured in vitro. The receptor was derived from a human donor in good health. The chain recombines TRBV5-1 with TRBJ1-5; 8 bases match TRBD1. CDR3 loop: CASSLGTGSNQPQHF. The CDR3 coding sequence is TGCGCCAGCAGCTTGGGGACAGGGAGCAATCAGCCCCAGCATTTT.